One and the same sample provided the 20 T cell receptor beta chains below, sequenced in a study of blood T cell repertoires in COVID-19 (TCRdb year 2020). Library construction relied on the immunoSEQ multiplex PCR assay. In its TCRdb copy, this immuneACCESS table keeps in-frame sequences only and misses some clones. Where compared with another copy, unresolved V genes explain less than half of these, and the others have no known cause. The sample table holds hundreds of thousands of clones, of which roughly 88% were seen once. The ten most abundant clones make up around 0.7% of the sample. The sample was peripheral blood. The source is a human donor in a cohort sampled during active COVID-19.

CDR3 DNA: TGTGCCAGTAGTAGACAGGGGGCGACTGAAGCTTTCTTT. This translates into CASSRQGATEAFF. The rearrangement joins TRBV19 to TRBJ1-1; 10 nucleotides align to TRBD1. The CDR3 runs 13 residues. J lost 5 bases, V lost 4 bases, and 1 base had no gene match. In germline, CDR1 is LNHDA, CDR2 SQIVND (reference sequence).

This sequence joins TRBV19 and TRBJ1-2, with 7 bases matching TRBD1. The germline V gene encodes CDR1 LNHDA and CDR2 SQIVND (reference sequence). The CDR3 extends over 15 amino acids. V dropped 5 bases and J dropped 8; count of bases not matched to a gene: 14. The CDR3 loop reads CASSQDLTGLPGYTF. CDR3 nucleotides: TGTGCCAGTAGTCAAGATCTGACAGGGTTACCGGGCTACACCTTC.

The chain couples TRBV7-2 to TRBJ2-1; D possibly corresponds to TRBD2 (5 bases). This CDR3 has 13 residues. The V end lost 4 bases, the J end lost 7 bases, and 11 bases lay between the germline ends. The germline V gene encodes CDR1 SGHTA and CDR2 FQGNSA. The CDR3 bases are TGTGCCAGCAGCTCCCGGACGGGAAATGAGCAGTTCTTC. This translates into CASSSRTGNEQFF. Full variable domain (missing parts from reference TRBV7-2 and TRBJ2-1): GAGVSQSPSNKVTEKGKDVELRCDPISGHTALYWYRQSLGQGLEFLIYFQGNSAPDKSGLPSDRFSAERTGGSVSTLTIQRTQQEDSAVYLCASSSRTGNEQFFGPGTRLTVL.

The chain links TRBV14 to TRBJ1-1; the match to TRBD1 covers 7 bases. After removal of 3 bases from V and 5 bases from J, the junction contained 3 bases not matched to a gene. The CDR3 sequence is 13 residues long. Germline values: CDR1 SGHDN, CDR2 FVKESK. CDR3 nucleotides: TGTGCCAGCAGCCAGACAGGGAGTACTGAAGCTTTCTTT. Its protein product is CASSQTGSTEAFF.

The chain carries TRBV12-3 or TRBV12-4 and TRBJ2-3; D may be TRBD2 (5 bases). Trimming shortened V by 6 bases and J by 3 bases, and 10 bases separated the two germline ends. This CDR3 contains 13 residues. CDR3 DNA: TGTGCCAGCAGCCCAGCGGTTACAGATACGCAGTATTTT. This sequence encodes CASSPAVTDTQYF.

The chain couples TRBV7-8 to TRBJ2-1; D is possibly TRBD2 (6 bases). The CDR3 runs to 16 residues. V lost 1 base and J lost 7, with 17 bases in between. CDR1 and CDR2 (germline): SGHVS, FQNEAQ. The CDR3 DNA is TGTGCCAGCAGCTTAGTTCCCAGCGGGCGTCCTAATGAGCAGTTCTTC. Its translation: CASSLVPSGRPNEQFF.

This clone has a single count. V is TRBV30 and J is TRBJ1-3; D is ambiguous. Per germline, CDR1 GTSNPN and CDR2 SVGIG (reference sequence). The CDR3 consists of 17 residues. Trimming stripped 0 bases from V and 5 bases from J, with 20 bases between. The CDR3 here is CAWSVRISPAGRNTIYF. For the CDR3, the DNA is TGTGCCTGGAGTGTACGGATAAGTCCGGCGGGCCGAAACACCATATATTTT.

The V call is TRBV23-1, the J call TRBJ2-7; TRBD2 might be the D (6 bases). TRBV23-1 is classed as an ORF, of uncertain function. V gave up 2 bases and J gave up 5 bases, with 16 bases separating them. The CDR3 is 15 amino acids. CDR3 sequence (DNA): TGCGCCAGCAGTCAACCCCGAAGCTCGGGGGACGAGCAGTACTTC. Translation: CASSQPRSSGDEQYF.

This clone was seen a few times. The chain combines TRBV6-4 with TRBJ2-1, with TRBD2 matching 7 bases. Germline-derived CDR1 and CDR2 are MRHNA and SNTAGT. V was clipped by 3 bases and J by 12 bases; unmatched bases: 8. The CDR3 extends over 13 amino acids. In DNA form, the CDR3 reads TGTGCCAGCAGTGAAACCAAGCGGGACGGGCAGTTCTTC. Its protein product is CASSETKRDGQFF.

The rearrangement links TRBV4-3 to TRBJ1-5; 7 bases are shared with TRBD1. Trimming removed 1 base from V and 0 bases from J; junction bases left unmatched: 6. The CDR3 covers 17 residues. Germline V gene data show CDR1 as LGHNA and CDR2 as YSLEER. The CDR3 DNA reads as TGCGCCAGCAGCCAAGTATTAGGGACAGATAGCAATCAGCCCCAGCATTTT. Protein sequence: CASSQVLGTDSNQPQHF.

This chain uses TRBV12-3 or TRBV12-4 with TRBJ1-2; D remains unclear. This CDR3 has 13 residues. V gave up 6 bases and J gave up 0 bases, with 8 bases separating them. The CDR3 DNA sequence: TGTGCCAGCAGGGGAGAGGCTAACTATGGCTACACCTTC. It specifies CASRGEANYGYTF.

The V and J genes are TRBV30 and TRBJ1-3; D remains ambiguous. CDR3 length: 12 residues. Germline V gene data show CDR1 as GTSNPN and CDR2 as SVGIG (reference sequence). V dropped 2 bases and J dropped 4 bases, with 6 bases sitting between them. Here the CDR3 reads CAWSPQGNTIYF. As DNA, the CDR3 is TGTGCCTGGAGTCCCCAAGGAAACACCATATATTTT.

The chain links TRBV6-6 to TRBJ2-7; 7 bases are shared with TRBD2. Per germline, CDR1 MNHNY and CDR2 SVGAGI (reference sequence). The CDR3 runs 14 residues. V dropped 8 bases and J dropped 4; count of bases not matched to a gene: 11. CDR3 protein: CASGESGDGYEQYF. DNA for the CDR3: TGTGCCAGCGGAGAAAGCGGGGACGGGTACGAGCAGTACTTC.

This clone was recorded a few times. This chain connects TRBV19 to TRBJ1-1; no definite D call. Germline CDR1 and CDR2: LNHDA and SQIVND (reference sequence). The V end was cut by 1 base, the J end by 4 bases, with 13 bases between. The length of the CDR3 is 15 residues. CDR3 loop: CASSIAPGGITEAFF. CDR3 in DNA: TGTGCCAGTAGTATAGCTCCGGGCGGGATCACTGAAGCTTTCTTT.

This clone was detected once. This sequence joins TRBV7-2 and TRBJ1-3, with 9 bases fitting TRBD1. Germline trimming cut 3 bases from V and 5 bases from J; bases unmatched to any gene: 5. The CDR3 totals 15 residues. Germline CDR1 and CDR2: SGHTA and FQGNSA. CDR3: CASSFDRGTRNTIYF. CDR3 sequence (DNA): TGTGCCAGCAGCTTCGACAGGGGGACCCGAAACACCATATATTTT.

The V call is TRBV30, the J call TRBJ2-3; 10 bases match TRBD2. Germline-derived CDR1 and CDR2 are GTSNPN and SVGIG (reference sequence). The CDR3 sequence is 12 residues long. Unmatched junction bases numbered 3, after V lost 7 bases and J lost 5 bases. CDR3 sequence reads: CALSGGVDTQYF. CDR3 coding DNA: TGTGCCTTAAGCGGGGGGGTAGATACGCAGTATTTT.

This chain connects TRBV12-3 or TRBV12-4 to TRBJ2-7; the D gene is possibly TRBD2 (5 bases). V lost 2 bases and J lost 6, with 11 bases in between. The CDR3 loop spans 13 amino acids. CDR3 coding DNA: TGTGCCAGCAGTTTAAGCGGTCAGATCGAGCAGTACTTC. Protein: CASSLSGQIEQYF.

This chain joins TRBV6-4 and TRBJ2-7, with 9 positions matching TRBD2. The trim removed 4 bases at V and 3 bases at J, leaving 13 bases unmatched. Germline V gene data show CDR1 as MRHNA and CDR2 as SNTAGT. There are 17 residues in the CDR3. The DNA of the CDR3 is TGTGCCAGCAGTGCACTAGTTGATAGCGGGAGTTGCTACGAGCAGTACTTC. This encodes CASSALVDSGSCYEQYF.

The chain uses TRBV29-1 and TRBJ2-7, with D perhaps TRBD2 (5 bases). Germline CDR1 and CDR2: SQVTM and ANQGSEA. The CDR3 has 14 residues. The CDR3 region is CRVPSGIHSYEQYF. The CDR3, as DNA: TGCAGGGTCCCTTCGGGGATCCACTCCTACGAGCAGTACTTC.

The gene calls are TRBV5-1 and TRBJ1-2; no reliable D call. The length of the CDR3 is 12 residues. The V end was cut by 3 bases, the J end by 12 bases, with 15 bases between. The germline CDR1 and CDR2 sequences are SGHRS and YFSETQ. The CDR3 DNA follows: TGCGCCAGCAGCTCCTCTGAGGTGCTGCACACCTTC. Encoded protein: CASSSSEVLHTF.